The table lists the clone carrying this TCR beta chain with a few counts. Its target is unknown. This specimen belongs to a study of cytomegalovirus exposure and HLA in healthy donors. The PCR had 60 Vbeta and 13 Jbeta primers. The repertoire was sequenced with immunoSEQ multiplex PCR; TCRdb's copy has only in-frame clones and lacks some. In the table there are approximately 100,000 clones, 60% to 85% of which are singletons. Study observations and caveats: Cytomegalovirus association was assigned to 170 or so TCR beta chains. Differences between HLA loci emerged in a later analysis of TCR association rates, with DRB1 most and HLA-C fewest. It was confirmed in vitro that a few of the CMV-associated chains were specific for CMV antigens. Across all donors, roughly uniform sequencing depth was an assumption of the presence/absence analyses.

The source material was PBMCs. This TCR was sampled from a female donor in good health and CMV-seropositive.

DNA for the CDR3: TGTGCCAGCAGCTTATTAGCGGGGGGGCGAGAGACCCAGTACTTC. Protein product: CASSLLAGGRETQYF. The chain couples TRBV7-3 to TRBJ2-5; TRBD2 aligns across 11 bases. Trimming took 2 bases from V and 4 from J; bases not matched to a gene: 3. Germline loops: CDR1 SGHTA, CDR2 FQGTGA. The CDR3 length is 15 residues.